This TCR beta chain comes out of a study of cytomegalovirus exposure and HLA in healthy donors. Study results and limitations: Generally TCR sequences proved uncommon, though certain public TCRs appeared in numerous donors. TCR beta chain V- and J-gene trimming was linked, in a later analysis, to a missense variant in DCLRE1C. Sequencing depth roughly uniform across donors was assumed in presence/absence analyses.

PCR was performed using 60 Vbeta and 13 Jbeta primers. The method was immunoSEQ multiplex PCR; TCRdb's version includes in-frame clones alone and lacks a portion of them. This repertoire shows roughly 89,000 clones, more than 70% found once; its top ten account for around 2%. The CDR3 totals 15 residues. The germline V gene has CDR1 SGHRS and CDR2 YFSETQ. This clone has only one observation. Its antigen is not identified. What was sequenced was PBMCs. The chain joins TRBV5-1 to TRBJ2-5; possibly TRBD1 for D (6 bases). The J call may be in error: the DNA end matches TRBJ2-7 better. The clonotype was recovered from a man aged 18 to 29 in good health and CMV-seronegative. The CDR3 DNA is TGCGCCAGCAGCTTGGCCTTACAGGGAGTTGACGAGCAGTACTTC. Translation gives CASSLALQGVDEQYF.